These 20 T cell receptor beta chains share one sample of origin, sequenced in a study of T cell repertoires in cytomegalovirus infection. TCRdb used MiXCR to reprocess the reads, holding one entry per CDR3 protein. The sample shows about 240,000 distinct CDR3 sequences, about 5.9% of them seen only once. Sequencing was carried out using PBMCs. Receptors were obtained from a human donor in good health (CMV status not recorded). Some clones in this sample may be carry-over from other donors' samples.

The sample holds many counts of this clonotype. CDR3 amino acids: CASSQEQGFSSPLHF. CDR3 in DNA: TGCGCCAGCAGCCAAGAACAGGGTTTCAGTTCACCCCTCCACTTT. The J gene is TRBJ1-6, the V gene TRBV4-1; D might be TRBD1 (6 bases). The germline V and J ends were trimmed by 0 bases and 9 bases, with 12 bases remaining between them. Germline CDR1 and CDR2: MGHRA and YSYEKL. The CDR3 loop spans 15 amino acids.

The V gene is TRBV7-3, the J gene TRBJ2-2; maybe TRBD2 (5 bases). This CDR3 region has 15 residues. V was clipped by 2 bases and J by 4 bases, with 11 bases between them. Germline V CDR1 and CDR2: SGHTA, FQGTGA. The CDR3: CASSLAGKGTGELFF. Written as DNA, the CDR3 is TGTGCCAGCAGCTTAGCCGGGAAAGGCACCGGGGAGCTGTTTTTT.

Many counts were recorded for this clonotype. This rearrangement joins TRBV20-1 to TRBJ2-7; 13 bases match TRBD2. CDR3 length: 15 amino acids. J gave up 5 bases and V 4 bases, and 8 bases lay outside the gene matches. Germline CDR1 reads DFQATT; CDR2 reads SNEGSKA (reference sequence). The CDR3 here is CSAIRTSGGGHEQYF. The CDR3, as DNA: TGCAGTGCTATCCGGACTAGCGGGGGTGGTCACGAGCAGTACTTC.

This clonotype was observed at least ten times. The chain uses TRBV29-1 and TRBJ2-1, with 9 bases aligning to TRBD1. The V gene's germline CDR1 is SQVTM and CDR2 ANQGSEA. The ends lost 0 bases at V and 2 bases at J; junction bases unmatched: 5. The CDR3 covers 16 residues. The CDR3 DNA reads TGCAGCGTTGAAGATCCGGACAGGGGTGCCTACAATGAGCAGTTCTTC. Protein: CSVEDPDRGAYNEQFF.

This clonotype showed up many times. The J gene is TRBJ1-5, the V gene TRBV25-1; D uncertain. CDR1 MGHDK and CDR2 SYGVNS come from the germline V gene. V lost 3 bases, J lost 11 bases, and 8 bases lay in between. The CDR3 contains 11 residues. CDR3 sequence: CASSDSRAQHF. The CDR3 nucleotides read TGTGCCAGCAGTGATTCTCGGGCCCAGCATTTT.

This clonotype was counted many times. The chain recombines TRBV25-1 with TRBJ1-1, with D possibly matching TRBD1 (5 bases). Germline V gene data show CDR1 as MGHDK and CDR2 as SYGVNS. This CDR3 region has 14 residues. The ends were cut back, 1 base at V and 3 bases at J, with 9 bases in the middle. The CDR3 bases are TGTGCCAGCAGTGAATGGGGAGGGGACACTGAAGCTTTCTTT. It yields the protein CASSEWGGDTEAFF.

This clonotype occurred many times. The chain combines TRBV6-6 with TRBJ2-1, with 14 positions matching TRBD2. The V gene's germline CDR1 is MNHNY and CDR2 SVGAGI (reference sequence). The V gene end was trimmed by 0 bases and the J gene end by 9 bases; junction bases not matched to a gene: 13. This CDR3 region has 19 residues. The CDR3 DNA sequence: TGTGCCAGCAGTTACTCCGGGACTAGCGGGGGACCTGTGGTGAGTGAGCAGTTCTTC. Translated, it gives CASSYSGTSGGPVVSEQFF.

The J gene is TRBJ2-1, the V gene TRBV4-2, with D possibly matching TRBD1 (5 bases). The CDR3 is 15 residues long. Germline V gene data show CDR1 as LGHNA and CDR2 as YNFKEQ. Trimming cost V 0 bases and J 5 bases, with 11 bases left between them. The CDR3 sequence: CASSQEFGQHNEQFF. DNA of the CDR3: TGTGCCAGCAGCCAAGAATTTGGACAACACAATGAGCAGTTCTTC.

This clonotype was observed at least ten times. The V gene is TRBV10-3, the J gene TRBJ2-7, with D perhaps matching TRBD2 (5 bases). The CDR3 extends over 16 amino acids. Germline loops: CDR1 ENHRY, CDR2 SYGVKD. The V end was cut by 5 bases, the J end by 0 bases, with 17 bases between. The CDR3 reads CAISRSAGVSSYEQYF. In DNA form, the CDR3 reads TGTGCCATCAGTAGATCCGCGGGCGTTAGCTCCTACGAGCAGTACTTC.

This clonotype was recorded many times. V and J are TRBV6-1 and TRBJ2-7, with a possible D match to TRBD1 (6 bases). The CDR3 contains 14 residues. Trimming pared 5 bases from V and 2 bases from J, leaving 13 bases between. Germline V CDR1 and CDR2: MNHNS, SASEGT. CDR3 amino acids: CASSRYGGPYEQYF. The CDR3 DNA is TGTGCCAGCAGTCGATATGGGGGCCCCTACGAGCAGTACTTC.

This clonotype appeared many times. The gene calls are TRBV29-1 and TRBJ1-3, with D perhaps matching TRBD1 (5 bases). Germline CDR1 and CDR2: SQVTM and ANQGSEA. The CDR3 is 14 residues long. The germline V and J ends were trimmed by 7 bases and 0 bases, with 13 bases remaining between them. CDR3 sequence (DNA): TGCAGCGCGTTTGGGGCCACCTCTGGAAACACCATATATTTT. This sequence encodes CSAFGATSGNTIYF.

This clonotype was counted at least ten times. The chain carries TRBV28 and TRBJ2-3; maybe TRBD2 (6 bases). This CDR3 is built from 14 residues. The germline V gene encodes CDR1 MDHEN and CDR2 SYDVKM. The V end was cut by 6 bases, the J end by 0 bases, with 10 bases between. The DNA of the CDR3 is TGTGCCAGCAGATCAGGGACTAGCACAGATACGCAGTATTTT. Translation: CASRSGTSTDTQYF.

This clonotype was picked up many times. This chain connects TRBV18 to TRBJ2-7; D may be TRBD1 (5 bases). The CDR3 covers 14 residues. V shed 1 base and J shed 5 bases, with 12 bases lying between them. The germline gives CDR1 KGHSH, CDR2 LQKENI. CDR3 in DNA: TGTGCCAGCTCACCACAAGCAGGGTTGGACGAGCAGTACTTC. Its translation: CASSPQAGLDEQYF.

The rearrangement joins TRBV18 to TRBJ1-4; D ambiguous. Trimming removed 3 bases from V and 0 bases from J, with 8 bases in between. This CDR3 has 15 amino acids. Looked up from germline, CDR1 is KGHSH and CDR2 is LQKENI. The CDR3 reads CASSPRGSTNEKLFF. CDR3 DNA sequence: TGTGCCAGCTCACCGCGCGGTTCAACTAATGAAAAACTGTTTTTT.

This clonotype occurred many times. This sequence joins TRBV29-1 and TRBJ1-2; TRBD1 matches at 8 bases. CDR1 and CDR2 (germline): SQVTM, ANQGSEA. The CDR3 has 12 amino acids. Trimming cost V 6 bases and J 6 bases; bases outside gene matches: 6. The chain's CDR3 is CSVDGQGNGYTF. For the CDR3, the DNA is TGCAGCGTGGATGGACAGGGAAATGGCTACACCTTC.

This clonotype was observed at least ten times. The V gene is TRBV30, the J gene TRBJ2-1; D not resolved. The CDR3 is 11 amino acids. The germline gives CDR1 GTSNPN, CDR2 SVGIG (reference sequence). V lost 1 base and J lost 7, with 5 bases in between. The CDR3 DNA reads TGTGCCTGGAGTGACGGGAATGAGCAGTTCTTC. As protein: CAWSDGNEQFF.

There are many counts of this clonotype. The chain is built from TRBV7-2 and TRBJ2-7, with TRBD2 identical over 11 bases. The germline CDR1 and CDR2 sequences are SGHTA and FQGNSA. The V segment lost 6 bases and the J segment 4 bases; nucleotides outside the gene matches: 8. The CDR3 extends over 15 amino acids. CDR3 protein: CASRPTSGVWYEQYF. The CDR3 nucleotides are TGTGCCAGCAGGCCGACTAGCGGGGTCTGGTACGAGCAGTACTTC.

The gene calls are TRBV5-8 and TRBJ2-7; 12 nucleotides align to TRBD2. Germline CDR1 and CDR2: SGHTS and YDEGEE. V dropped 4 bases and J dropped 4; count of bases not matched to a gene: 3. The CDR3 is 14 amino acids. CDR3 sequence reads: CASSRTSGAYEQYF. The CDR3, as DNA: TGTGCCAGCAGCCGGACTAGCGGGGCTTACGAGCAGTACTTC.

This clonotype occurred many times. The genes are TRBV11-2 and TRBJ1-2, with D unclear. V lost 3 bases and J lost 4, with 12 bases in between. This CDR3 is built from 14 residues. CDR1 is SGHAT, CDR2 FQNNGV, per germline. The CDR3 DNA sequence: TGTGCCAGCAGCTTGTCCAGGTCACCCTATGGCTACACCTTC. Translating it yields CASSLSRSPYGYTF.

This clonotype was recorded many times. J is TRBJ1-5 and V is TRBV20-1, with 12 nucleotides matching TRBD1. Germline CDR1 reads DFQATT; CDR2 reads SNEGSKA (reference sequence). V lost 6 bases and J lost 4; bases outside the gene matches: 7. The CDR3 covers 15 residues. CDR3 sequence reads: CSARPGQGANQPQHF. DNA for the CDR3: TGCAGTGCCCGTCCGGGACAGGGGGCAAATCAGCCCCAGCATTTT.